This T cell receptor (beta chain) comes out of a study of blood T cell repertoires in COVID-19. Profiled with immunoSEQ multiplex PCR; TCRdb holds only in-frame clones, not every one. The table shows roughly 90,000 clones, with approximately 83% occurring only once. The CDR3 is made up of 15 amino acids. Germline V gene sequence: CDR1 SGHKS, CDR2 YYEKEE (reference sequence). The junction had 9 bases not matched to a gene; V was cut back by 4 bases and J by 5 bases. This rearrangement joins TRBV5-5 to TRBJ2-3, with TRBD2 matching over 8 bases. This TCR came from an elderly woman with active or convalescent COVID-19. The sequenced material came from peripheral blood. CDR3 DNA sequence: TGTGCCAGCAGCCCCGGGGCAGCGGGGGTAGATACGCAGTATTTT. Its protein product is CASSPGAAGVDTQYF.